This TCR beta chain originates from a study of T-cell reconstitution after alpha-beta-depleted transplantation in children. CDR1 SGHRS and CDR2 YFSETQ come from the germline V gene. After removal of 0 bases from V and 6 bases from J, the junction contained 4 bases not matched to a gene. The CDR3 extends over 15 amino acids. Preparation of the TCRbeta library was carried out with unique molecular identifiers. TCRdb re-analysed the PCR reads in MiXCR, keeping a single row per CDR3 protein. The sample comprises some 590,000 distinct CDR3 sequences, about 10% of which are singletons, and 3.5% to 5% rests with the top ten.

Here the sequenced sample was PBMCs from the stem cell graft donor, taken from the stem cell graft. The J gene is TRBJ2-1, the V gene TRBV5-1, with 9 bases identical to TRBD1. This receptor was identified in a human donor who donated a stem cell graft to a child with acute myeloid leukemia. The CDR3: CASSLAGQGSNEQFF. CDR3 in DNA: TGCGCCAGCAGCTTGGCGGGACAGGGAAGCAATGAGCAGTTCTTC. The whole variable domain, remainder taken from reference TRBV5-1 and TRBJ2-1, is KAGVTQTPRYLIKTRGQQVTLSCSPISGHRSVSWYQQTPGQGLQFLFEYFSETQRNKGNFPGRFSGRQFSNSRSEMNVSTLELGDSALYLCASSLAGQGSNEQFFGPGTRLTVL.